Sequencing of this T cell receptor beta chain was carried out in a study of cytomegalovirus exposure and HLA in healthy donors. Concerning this clone: Its antigen is unknown.

The CDR3 consists of 15 residues. Germline V gives CDR1 KGHSH, CDR2 LQKENI. The V segment lost 4 bases and the J segment 3 bases; nucleotides outside the gene matches: 3. Study-level points and caveats: Certain indistinguishable V segments, among them TRBV6-2 and TRBV6-3, were excluded.

PCR primers comprised 60 Vbeta and 13 Jbeta primers. Method: immunoSEQ multiplex PCR; TCRdb's copy keeps in-frame clones and lacks some. The repertoire includes roughly 100,000 clones, approximately 16% of them detected once, and roughly 0.89% sits in the top ten. This TCR was sampled from a female donor in good health and CMV-seronegative. The chain is built from TRBV18 and TRBJ1-5, with 10 nucleotides matching TRBD1. Sequencing input: PBMCs. The CDR3 is CASSLGQGNNQPQHF. The CDR3, as DNA: TGTGCCAGCTCACTGGGACAGGGGAACAATCAGCCCCAGCATTTT. Filled out from reference TRBV18 and TRBJ1-5, the complete variable domain reads NAGVMQNPRHLVRRRGQEARLRCSPMKGHSHVYWYRQLPEEGLKFMVYLQKENIIDESGMPKERFSAEFPKEGPSILRIQQVVRGDSAAYFCASSLGQGNNQPQHFGDGTRLSIL.